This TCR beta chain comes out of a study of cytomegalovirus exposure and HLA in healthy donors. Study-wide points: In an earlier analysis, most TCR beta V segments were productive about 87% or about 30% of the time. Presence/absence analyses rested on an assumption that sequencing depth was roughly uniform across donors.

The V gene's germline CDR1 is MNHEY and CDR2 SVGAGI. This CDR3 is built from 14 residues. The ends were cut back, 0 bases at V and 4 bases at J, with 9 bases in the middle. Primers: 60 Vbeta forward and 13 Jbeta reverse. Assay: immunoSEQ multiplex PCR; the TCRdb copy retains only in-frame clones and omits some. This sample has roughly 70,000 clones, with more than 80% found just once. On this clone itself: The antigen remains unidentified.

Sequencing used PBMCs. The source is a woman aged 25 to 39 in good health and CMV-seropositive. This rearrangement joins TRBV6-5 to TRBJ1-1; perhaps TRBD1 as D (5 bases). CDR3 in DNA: TGTGCCAGCAGTTACTCGACAGAAGGCACTGAAGCTTTCTTT. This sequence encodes CASSYSTEGTEAFF.